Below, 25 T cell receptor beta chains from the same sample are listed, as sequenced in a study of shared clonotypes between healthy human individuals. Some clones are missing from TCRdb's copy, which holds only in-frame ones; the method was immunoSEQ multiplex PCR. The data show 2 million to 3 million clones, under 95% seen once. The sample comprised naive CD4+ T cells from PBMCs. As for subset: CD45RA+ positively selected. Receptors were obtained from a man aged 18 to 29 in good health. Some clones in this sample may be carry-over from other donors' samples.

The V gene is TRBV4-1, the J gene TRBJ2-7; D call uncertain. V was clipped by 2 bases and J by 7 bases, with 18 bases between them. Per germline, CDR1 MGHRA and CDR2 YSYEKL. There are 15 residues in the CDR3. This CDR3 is CASSQKDRPEWEQYF. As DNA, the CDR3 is TGCGCCAGCAGCCAAAAGGACCGTCCTGAATGGGAGCAGTACTTC.

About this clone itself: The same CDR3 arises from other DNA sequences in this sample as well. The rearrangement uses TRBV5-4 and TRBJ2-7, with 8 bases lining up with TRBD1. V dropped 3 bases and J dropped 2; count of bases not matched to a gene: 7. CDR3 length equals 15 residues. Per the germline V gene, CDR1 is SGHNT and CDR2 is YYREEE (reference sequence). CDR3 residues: CASSSRQGATYEQYF. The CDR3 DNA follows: TGTGCCAGCAGCTCCAGGCAGGGGGCTACCTACGAGCAGTACTTC.

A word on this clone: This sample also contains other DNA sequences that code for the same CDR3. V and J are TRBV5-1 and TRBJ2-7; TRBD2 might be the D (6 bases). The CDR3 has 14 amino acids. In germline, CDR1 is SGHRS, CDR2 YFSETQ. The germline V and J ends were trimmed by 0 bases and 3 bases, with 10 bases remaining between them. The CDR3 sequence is CASSLGGGGYEQYF. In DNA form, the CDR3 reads TGCGCCAGCAGCTTGGGTGGGGGAGGCTACGAGCAGTACTTC. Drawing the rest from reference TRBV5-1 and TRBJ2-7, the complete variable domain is KAGVTQTPRYLIKTRGQQVTLSCSPISGHRSVSWYQQTPGQGLQFLFEYFSETQRNKGNFPGRFSGRQFSNSRSEMNVSTLELGDSALYLCASSLGGGGYEQYFGPGTRLTVT.

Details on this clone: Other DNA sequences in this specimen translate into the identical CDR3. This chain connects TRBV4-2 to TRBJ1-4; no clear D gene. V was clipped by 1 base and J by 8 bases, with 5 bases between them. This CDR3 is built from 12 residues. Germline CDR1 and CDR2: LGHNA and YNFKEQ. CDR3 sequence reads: CASSQVGEKLFF. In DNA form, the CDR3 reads TGTGCCAGCAGCCAAGTGGGGGAAAAACTGTTTTTT.

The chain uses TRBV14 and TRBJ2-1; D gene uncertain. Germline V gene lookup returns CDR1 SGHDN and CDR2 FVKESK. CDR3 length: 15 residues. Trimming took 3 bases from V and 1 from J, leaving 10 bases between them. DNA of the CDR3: TGTGCCAGCAGCCAGCTAGGTGGATCCTACAATGAGCAGTTCTTC. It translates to CASSQLGGSYNEQFF.

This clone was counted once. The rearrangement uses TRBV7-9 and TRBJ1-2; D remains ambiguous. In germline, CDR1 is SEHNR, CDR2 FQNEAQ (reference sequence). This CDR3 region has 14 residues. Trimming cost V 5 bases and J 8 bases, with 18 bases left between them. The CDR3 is CASSPTPPGQGYTF. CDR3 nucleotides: TGTGCCAGCAGCCCAACGCCTCCCGGGCAGGGCTACACCTTC.

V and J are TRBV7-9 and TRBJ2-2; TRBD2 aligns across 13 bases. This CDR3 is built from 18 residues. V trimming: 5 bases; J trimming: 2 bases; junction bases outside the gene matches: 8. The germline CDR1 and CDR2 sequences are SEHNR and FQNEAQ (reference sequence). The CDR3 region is CASSPPGLAGPNTGELFF. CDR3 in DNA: TGTGCCAGCAGCCCCCCGGGACTAGCGGGACCAAACACCGGGGAGCTGTTTTTT.

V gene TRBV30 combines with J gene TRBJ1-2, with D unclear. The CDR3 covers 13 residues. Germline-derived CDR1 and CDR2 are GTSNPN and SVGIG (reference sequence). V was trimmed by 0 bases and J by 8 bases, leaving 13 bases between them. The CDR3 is CAWSVGGWRGYTF. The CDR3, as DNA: TGTGCCTGGAGTGTAGGCGGGTGGCGGGGCTACACCTTC.

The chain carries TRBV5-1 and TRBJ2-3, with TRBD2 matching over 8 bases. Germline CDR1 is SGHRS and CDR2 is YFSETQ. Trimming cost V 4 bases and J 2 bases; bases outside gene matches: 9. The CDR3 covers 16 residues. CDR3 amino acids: CASSPIGSGITDTQYF. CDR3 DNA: TGCGCCAGCAGCCCGATAGGTAGCGGGATCACAGATACGCAGTATTTT. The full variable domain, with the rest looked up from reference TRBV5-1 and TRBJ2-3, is KAGVTQTPRYLIKTRGQQVTLSCSPISGHRSVSWYQQTPGQGLQFLFEYFSETQRNKGNFPGRFSGRQFSNSRSEMNVSTLELGDSALYLCASSPIGSGITDTQYFGPGTRLTVL.

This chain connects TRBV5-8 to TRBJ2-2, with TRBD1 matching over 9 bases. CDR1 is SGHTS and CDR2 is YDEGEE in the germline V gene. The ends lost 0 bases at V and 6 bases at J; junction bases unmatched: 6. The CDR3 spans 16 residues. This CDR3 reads CASSLEQGAMAGELFF. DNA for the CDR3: TGTGCCAGCAGCTTGGAACAGGGGGCGATGGCCGGGGAGCTGTTTTTT.

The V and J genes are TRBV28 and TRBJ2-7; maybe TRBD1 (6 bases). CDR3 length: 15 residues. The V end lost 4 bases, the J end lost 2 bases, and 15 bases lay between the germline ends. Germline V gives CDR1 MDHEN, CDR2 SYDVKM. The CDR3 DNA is TGTGCCAGCAGTTCACAGGGTAGGCAAACCTACGAGCAGTACTTC. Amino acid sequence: CASSSQGRQTYEQYF.

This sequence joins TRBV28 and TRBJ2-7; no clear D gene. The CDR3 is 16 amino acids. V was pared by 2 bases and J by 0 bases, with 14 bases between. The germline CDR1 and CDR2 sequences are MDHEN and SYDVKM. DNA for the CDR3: TGTGCCAGCAGTTTACTAGGTCAGGTAAGCTCCTACGAGCAGTACTTC. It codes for CASSLLGQVSSYEQYF.

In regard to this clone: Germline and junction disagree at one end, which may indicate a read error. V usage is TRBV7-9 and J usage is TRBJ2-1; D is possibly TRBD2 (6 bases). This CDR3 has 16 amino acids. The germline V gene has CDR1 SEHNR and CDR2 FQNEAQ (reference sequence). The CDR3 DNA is TGTGCCAGCAACTTACTACGGGGGACCGAATACAATGAGCAGTTCTTC. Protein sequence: CASNLLRGTEYNEQFF.

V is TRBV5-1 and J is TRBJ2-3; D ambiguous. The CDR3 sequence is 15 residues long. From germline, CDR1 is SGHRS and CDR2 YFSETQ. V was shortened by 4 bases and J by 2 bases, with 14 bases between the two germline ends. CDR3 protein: CASSPPSSHTDTQYF. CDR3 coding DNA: TGCGCCAGCAGCCCACCTAGTAGTCACACAGATACGCAGTATTTT.

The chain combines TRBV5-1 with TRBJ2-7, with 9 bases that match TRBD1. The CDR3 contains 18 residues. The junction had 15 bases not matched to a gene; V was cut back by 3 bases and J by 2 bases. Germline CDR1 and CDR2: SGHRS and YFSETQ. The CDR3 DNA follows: TGCGCCAGCAGCTCAATGACGCTGGGACAGGGAAGAACCTACGAGCAGTACTTC. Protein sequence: CASSSMTLGQGRTYEQYF.

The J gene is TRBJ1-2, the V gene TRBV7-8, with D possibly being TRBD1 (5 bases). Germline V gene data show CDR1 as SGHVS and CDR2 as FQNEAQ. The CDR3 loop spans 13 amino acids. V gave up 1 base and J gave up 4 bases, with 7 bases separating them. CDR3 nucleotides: TGTGCCAGCAGCTTAGGGGACCCCTATGGCTACACCTTC. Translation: CASSLGDPYGYTF.

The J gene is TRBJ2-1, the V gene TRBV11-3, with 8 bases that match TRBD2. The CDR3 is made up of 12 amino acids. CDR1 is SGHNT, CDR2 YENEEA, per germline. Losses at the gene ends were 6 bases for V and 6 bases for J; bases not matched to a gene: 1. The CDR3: CASRGLGNEQFF. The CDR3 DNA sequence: TGTGCCAGCAGGGGACTAGGCAATGAGCAGTTCTTC.

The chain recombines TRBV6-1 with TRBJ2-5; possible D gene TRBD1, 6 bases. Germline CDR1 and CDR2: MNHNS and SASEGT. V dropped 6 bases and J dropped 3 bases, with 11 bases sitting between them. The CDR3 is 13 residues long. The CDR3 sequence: CASRDSGEETQYF. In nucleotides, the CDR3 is TGTGCCAGCAGGGACAGTGGGGAAGAGACCCAGTACTTC.

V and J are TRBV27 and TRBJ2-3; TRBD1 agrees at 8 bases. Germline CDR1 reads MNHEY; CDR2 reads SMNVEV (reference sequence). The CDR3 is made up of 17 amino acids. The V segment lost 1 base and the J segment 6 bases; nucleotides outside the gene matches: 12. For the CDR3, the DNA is TGTGCCAGCAGTTTATATTCAGGGGGCTTTAGTGGGGATACGCAGTATTTT. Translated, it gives CASSLYSGGFSGDTQYF.

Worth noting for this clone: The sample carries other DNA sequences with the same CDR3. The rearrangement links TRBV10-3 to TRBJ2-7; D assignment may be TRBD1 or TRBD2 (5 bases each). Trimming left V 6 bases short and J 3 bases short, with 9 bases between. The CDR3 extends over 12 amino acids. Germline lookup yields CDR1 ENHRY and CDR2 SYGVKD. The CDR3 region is CAISEGNYEQYF. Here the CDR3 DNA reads TGTGCCATCAGCGAGGGGAACTACGAGCAGTACTTC.

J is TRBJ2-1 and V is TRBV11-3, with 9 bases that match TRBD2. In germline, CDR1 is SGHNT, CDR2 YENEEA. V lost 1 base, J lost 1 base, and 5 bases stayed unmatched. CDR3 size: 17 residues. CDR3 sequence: CASSLVAGGGSYNEQFF. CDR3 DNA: TGTGCCAGCAGCTTAGTGGCGGGAGGGGGGTCCTACAATGAGCAGTTCTTC. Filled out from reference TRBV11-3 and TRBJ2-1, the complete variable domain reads EAGVVQSPRYKIIEKKQPVAFWCNPISGHNTLYWYLQNLGQGPELLIRYENEEAVDDSQLPKDRFSAERLKGVDSTLKIQPAELGDSAVYLCASSLVAGGGSYNEQFFGPGTRLTVL.

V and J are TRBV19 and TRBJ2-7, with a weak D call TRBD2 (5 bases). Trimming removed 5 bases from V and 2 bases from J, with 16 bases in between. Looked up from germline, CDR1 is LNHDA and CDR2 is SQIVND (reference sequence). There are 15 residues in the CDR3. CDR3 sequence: CASSSGVTQTYEQYF. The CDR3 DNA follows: TGTGCCAGTAGTTCCGGGGTCACTCAAACCTACGAGCAGTACTTC.

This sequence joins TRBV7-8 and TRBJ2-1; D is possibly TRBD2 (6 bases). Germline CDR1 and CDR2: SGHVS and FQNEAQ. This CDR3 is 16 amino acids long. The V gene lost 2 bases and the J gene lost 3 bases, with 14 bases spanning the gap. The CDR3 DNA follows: TGTGCCAGCAGCTTATTGGGCGGGATGCTCTACAATGAGCAGTTCTTC. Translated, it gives CASSLLGGMLYNEQFF.

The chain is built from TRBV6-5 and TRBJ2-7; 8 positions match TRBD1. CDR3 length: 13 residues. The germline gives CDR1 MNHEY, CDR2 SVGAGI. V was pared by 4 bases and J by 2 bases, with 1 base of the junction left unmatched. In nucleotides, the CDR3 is TGTGCCAGCAGTTCCAGGGGGCCCTACGAGCAGTACTTC. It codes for CASSSRGPYEQYF.

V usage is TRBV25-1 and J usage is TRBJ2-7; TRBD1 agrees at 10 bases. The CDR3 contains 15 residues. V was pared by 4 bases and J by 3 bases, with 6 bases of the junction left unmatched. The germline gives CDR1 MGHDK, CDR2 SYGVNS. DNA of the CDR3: TGTGCCAGCAGTGGAAGACAGGGGGCTAGCTACGAGCAGTACTTC. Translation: CASSGRQGASYEQYF.